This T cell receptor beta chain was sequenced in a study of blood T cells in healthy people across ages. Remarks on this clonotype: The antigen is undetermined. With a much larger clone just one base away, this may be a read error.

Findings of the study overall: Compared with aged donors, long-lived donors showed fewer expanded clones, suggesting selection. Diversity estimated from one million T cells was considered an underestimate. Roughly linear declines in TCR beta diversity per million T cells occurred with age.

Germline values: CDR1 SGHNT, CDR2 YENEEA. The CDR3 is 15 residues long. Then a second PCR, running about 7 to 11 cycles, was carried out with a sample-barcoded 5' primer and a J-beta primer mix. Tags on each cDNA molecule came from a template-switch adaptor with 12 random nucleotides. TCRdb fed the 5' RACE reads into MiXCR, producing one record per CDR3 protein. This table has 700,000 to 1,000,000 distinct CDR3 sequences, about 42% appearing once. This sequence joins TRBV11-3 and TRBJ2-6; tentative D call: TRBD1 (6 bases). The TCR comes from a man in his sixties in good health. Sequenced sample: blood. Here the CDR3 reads CASSKRTAGASVLTF. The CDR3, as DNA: TGTGCCAGCAGCAAACGGACAGCTGGGGCCAGCGTCCTGACTTTC.